This TCR beta chain is drawn from a study of T cells in Graves' hyperthyroidism and ophthalmopathy. Notes on the study in general: Ophthalmopathy was told apart from stable hyperthyroidism by a 13 V-J model.

This clonotype was seen repeatedly, ten times or more. What it binds is not known. Between the trimmed V and J ends, which lost 5 bases and 5 bases, there was a span of 15 bases. The CDR3 has 15 residues. Germline V gives CDR1 SGHTA, CDR2 FQGNSA. RNA transcripts yielded amplified TCR beta CDR3 regions. First-round RT-PCR targeting the TCR CDR3 was performed with the HTBI primer set. Each CDR3 protein is one row after TCRdb ran MiXCR on the multiplex PCR reads. The table has hundreds of thousands of distinct CDR3 sequences, about 14% seen once; the top ten hold around an eighth. This TCR was sampled from a woman aged 45-59 years with Graves' ophthalmopathy. This sequence joins TRBV7-2 and TRBJ2-2; D may correspond to TRBD1 or TRBD2 (5 bases each). Material: blood. Written as DNA, the CDR3 is TGTGCCAGCAGCCCCGGGACCTACCAAACCGGGGAGCTGTTTTTT. The encoded protein is CASSPGTYQTGELFF.